Below are 21 T cell receptor beta chains sequenced from a single sample in a study of T cell repertoires in ileal Crohn's disease. Libraries were prepared by immunoSEQ multiplex PCR; TCRdb keeps only in-frame clonotypes and omits some of them. Of approximately 18,000 clones in the sample, approximately 60% were seen once. The sequencing sample was made of ileal tissue. The receptors were sampled from an adult with Crohn's disease.

The chain links TRBV6-1 to TRBJ2-3; D perhaps matches TRBD1 (6 bases). Germline CDR1 and CDR2: MNHNS and SASEGT. The CDR3 is 14 amino acids. V lost 4 bases and J lost 2, with 10 bases in between. The CDR3 protein is CASSGRDTTDTQYF. For the CDR3, the DNA is TGTGCCAGCAGTGGAAGGGACACCACAGATACGCAGTATTTT.

This clone has more than one count but fewer than ten. The gene calls are TRBV28 and TRBJ2-7, with 9 bases aligning to TRBD2. V gave up 2 bases and J gave up 7 bases; unmatched junction bases: 9. CDR1 MDHEN and CDR2 SYDVKM come from the germline V gene. This CDR3 comprises 15 residues. CDR3 loop: CASSLPTSGVGEQYF. DNA for the CDR3: TGTGCCAGCAGTTTACCGACTAGCGGAGTGGGGGAGCAGTACTTC.

The sample holds a few counts of this clone. The rearrangement links TRBV6-5 to TRBJ1-2; 7 nucleotides line up with TRBD1. This CDR3 is 13 amino acids long. The trim removed 4 bases at V and 6 bases at J, leaving 5 bases unmatched. Germline loops: CDR1 MNHEY, CDR2 SVGAGI. The CDR3 is CASSLDRFNGYTF. CDR3 nucleotide sequence: TGTGCCAGCAGTTTGGACAGGTTCAATGGCTACACCTTC.

The V gene is TRBV18, the J gene TRBJ2-7, with D possibly being TRBD2 (6 bases). The CDR3 is made up of 16 amino acids. Trimming cost V 3 bases and J 0 bases, with 15 bases left between them. CDR1 is KGHSH, CDR2 LQKENI, per germline. The CDR3 DNA sequence: TGTGCCAGCTCACCGACTAGTAGCGGTAGCTCCTACGAGCAGTACTTC. Its translation is CASSPTSSGSSYEQYF.

In this sample, this clone turned up a few times. V usage is TRBV7-4 and J usage is TRBJ2-6, with 10 nucleotides matching TRBD1. Germline values: CDR1 SGHVT, CDR2 SQSDAQ. The CDR3 has 18 residues. J lost 0 bases, V lost 4 bases, and 6 bases had no gene match. The CDR3 nucleotides read TGTGCCAGCAGCTCCTTGACAGGGGGCGTCTCTGGGGCCAACGTCCTGACTTTC. It codes for CASSSLTGGVSGANVLTF.

The chain carries TRBV2 and TRBJ1-2, with 7 bases identical to TRBD1. Trimming took 5 bases from V and 8 from J; bases not matched to a gene: 14. Germline CDR1 reads SNHLY; CDR2 reads FYNNEI. The CDR3 is 15 residues long. CDR3 protein: CASSLTGILGGGYTF. In DNA form, the CDR3 reads TGTGCCAGCAGTTTGACAGGGATCCTAGGTGGCGGCTACACCTTC.

The chain has TRBV29-1 and TRBJ2-2; 9 nucleotides agree with TRBD2. The CDR3 contains 14 residues. J gave up 3 bases and V 6 bases, and 5 bases lay outside the gene matches. Per the germline V gene, CDR1 is SQVTM and CDR2 is ANQGSEA. As DNA, the CDR3 is TGCAGCGTCCTAGCGGGACCCGACACCGGGGAGCTGTTTTTT. This encodes CSVLAGPDTGELFF.

The chain links TRBV7-9 to TRBJ2-7, with D tentatively TRBD2 (5 bases). Germline V lookup: CDR1 SEHNR, CDR2 FQNEAQ (reference sequence). Trimming shortened V by 7 bases and J by 5 bases, and 15 bases separated the two germline ends. CDR3 length: 13 amino acids. The CDR3 DNA sequence: TGTGCCAGCACCCCGGCGGGCGAGGACGAGCAGTACTTC. The encoded protein is CASTPAGEDEQYF.

The chain carries TRBV4-1 and TRBJ2-2; D remains unclear. The CDR3 has 13 amino acids. Germline V lookup: CDR1 MGHRA, CDR2 YSYEKL. Deletions cut 5 bases from V and 5 bases from J, with 9 bases between. DNA of the CDR3: TGCGCCAGCAGCTACCAGAAGACCGGGGAGCTGTTTTTT. Translated, it gives CASSYQKTGELFF.

V and J are TRBV5-1 and TRBJ1-2; TRBD1 might be the D (6 bases). This CDR3 is built from 15 residues. Germline loops: CDR1 SGHRS, CDR2 YFSETQ. Trimming took 5 bases from V and 3 from J, leaving 17 bases between them. The CDR3 is CASSSSGGRDYGYTF. CDR3 in DNA: TGCGCCAGCAGTTCTTCCGGGGGGCGCGACTATGGCTACACCTTC.

The chain recombines TRBV11-2 with TRBJ2-5; D gene ambiguous. Germline lookup yields CDR1 SGHAT and CDR2 FQNNGV. CDR3 length: 13 amino acids. Between the trimmed V and J ends, which lost 9 bases and 3 bases, there was a span of 14 bases. The CDR3 DNA reads TGTGCCAGTAGTACGACTCGAAAAGAGACCCAGTACTTC. It is translated as CASSTTRKETQYF.

This chain links TRBV6-5 with TRBJ2-2, with 8 nucleotides matching TRBD2. The J segment lost 4 bases and the V segment lost 9 bases, leaving 4 bases of the junction unmatched. Germline loops: CDR1 MNHEY, CDR2 SVGAGI. The CDR3 extends over 13 amino acids. CDR3 bases: TGTGCCAGTCGGACTAGCCTCACCGGGGAGCTGTTTTTT. As protein: CASRTSLTGELFF.

This clone was seen a few times. Distinct nucleotide sequences in the sample also encode this CDR3. V and J are TRBV5-1 and TRBJ2-2, with TRBD2 matching 7 bases. The germline gives CDR1 SGHRS, CDR2 YFSETQ. The CDR3 consists of 16 residues. Trimming removed 0 bases from V and 4 bases from J; junction bases left unmatched: 6. The CDR3 spells CASSLAKAGSTGELFF. CDR3 nucleotides: TGCGCCAGCAGCTTGGCAAAAGCGGGATCCACCGGGGAGCTGTTTTTT.

The rearrangement uses TRBV10-1 and TRBJ2-3; D remains unclear. V gave up 5 bases and J gave up 1 base, with 10 bases separating them. The CDR3 has 14 residues. Germline assignment: CDR1 WNHNN and CDR2 SYGVQD (reference sequence). CDR3 residues: CASSQNRGTDTQYF. CDR3 nucleotide sequence: TGCGCCAGCAGTCAGAATCGTGGCACAGATACGCAGTATTTT.

The chain joins TRBV30 to TRBJ1-1, with D uncertain. Germline V gene data show CDR1 as GTSNPN and CDR2 as SVGIG (reference sequence). Trimming stripped 3 bases from V and 2 bases from J, with 13 bases between. CDR3 size: 14 residues. The CDR3 region is CAWSKALFNTEAFF. CDR3 coding DNA: TGTGCCTGGAGCAAAGCGTTATTTAACACTGAAGCTTTCTTT.

The V call is TRBV4-3, the J call TRBJ2-2, with D possibly matching TRBD2 (6 bases). V was cut by 4 bases and J by 7 bases, with 13 bases left in between. Germline V gene lookup returns CDR1 LGHNA and CDR2 YSLEER. The CDR3 is 14 residues long. The CDR3 DNA sequence: TGCGCCAGCAGCCGGGGACTCCGCGTCGGGGAGCTGTTTTTT. It yields the protein CASSRGLRVGELFF.

V usage is TRBV6-5 and J usage is TRBJ1-5, with TRBD1 matching 10 bases. The germline CDR1 and CDR2 sequences are MNHEY and SVGAGI. This CDR3 comprises 15 residues. J lost 6 bases, V lost 2 bases, and 4 bases had no gene match. The DNA for the CDR3 is TGTGCCAGCAGTTACCGACAGGGGGCAGGTCAGCCCCAGCATTTT. Translated, it gives CASSYRQGAGQPQHF.

On this clone itself: The junction departs from the called germline gene at one end, perhaps through a read error. This chain links TRBV7-2 with TRBJ2-1; 10 bases are a match to TRBD2. This CDR3 has 16 amino acids. The germline V gene has CDR1 SGHTA and CDR2 FQGNSA. DNA for the CDR3: TGTGCCAGCACCTTAGCGGGAGGACTCTCCTACAATGAGCAGTTCTTC. It specifies CASTLAGGLSYNEQFF. The whole variable domain, remainder taken from reference TRBV7-2 and TRBJ2-1, is GAGVSQSPSNKVTEKGKDVELRCDPISGHTALYWYRQSLGQGLEFLIYFQGNSAPDKSGLPSDRFSAERTGGSVSTLTIQRTQQEDSAVYLCASTLAGGLSYNEQFFGPGTRLTVL.

The chain employs TRBV19 and TRBJ2-1; possible D gene TRBD2, 6 bases. This CDR3 comprises 15 residues. Per the germline V gene, CDR1 is LNHDA and CDR2 is SQIVND (reference sequence). Trimming shortened V by 3 bases and J by 6 bases, and 15 bases separated the two germline ends. Here the CDR3 reads CASSMEEGSSNEQFF. The CDR3 region has the DNA TGTGCCAGTAGTATGGAGGAGGGATCGAGCAATGAGCAGTTCTTC.

The rearrangement links TRBV5-6 to TRBJ2-5; 9 bases are shared with TRBD2. J gave up 5 bases and V 4 bases, and 6 bases lay outside the gene matches. Germline V CDR1 and CDR2: SGHDT, YYEEEE. The CDR3 loop spans 14 amino acids. CDR3 sequence reads: CASSPGLAAETQYF. DNA of the CDR3: TGTGCCAGCAGCCCGGGACTAGCTGCGGAGACCCAGTACTTC.

The chain joins TRBV10-3 to TRBJ1-1; D is possibly TRBD1 (6 bases). V gave up 3 bases and J gave up 5 bases, with 7 bases separating them. CDR3 length equals 12 residues. Germline V gene sequence: CDR1 ENHRY, CDR2 SYGVKD. The CDR3 protein is CAISERGTEAFF. CDR3 nucleotide sequence: TGTGCCATCAGTGAAAGGGGGACTGAAGCTTTCTTT.